This TCR beta chain was captured by sequencing in a study of cytomegalovirus exposure and HLA in healthy donors. Study-wide results and caveats: Presence/absence analyses treated sequencing depth as roughly uniform across donors.

Notes on this clone: No antigen is known for it.

The V end lost 4 bases, the J end lost 5 bases, and 15 bases lay between the germline ends. CDR3 length: 15 residues. Per the germline V gene, CDR1 is MNHNS and CDR2 is SASEGT. Use of 60 Vbeta and 13 Jbeta primers characterized the PCR. Some clones are missing from TCRdb's copy, which holds only in-frame ones; the method was immunoSEQ multiplex PCR. The repertoire holds around 120,000 clones, with 70% to 90% as singletons. Material for sequencing was PBMCs. This TCR derives from a boy aged 5-17 years in good health and CMV-seronegative. The chain couples TRBV6-1 to TRBJ2-1, with a weak D call TRBD2 (6 bases). The CDR3, as DNA: TGTGCCAGCAGTGTCCGACTAGGTCCTAACAATGAGCAGTTCTTC. Residues: CASSVRLGPNNEQFF.